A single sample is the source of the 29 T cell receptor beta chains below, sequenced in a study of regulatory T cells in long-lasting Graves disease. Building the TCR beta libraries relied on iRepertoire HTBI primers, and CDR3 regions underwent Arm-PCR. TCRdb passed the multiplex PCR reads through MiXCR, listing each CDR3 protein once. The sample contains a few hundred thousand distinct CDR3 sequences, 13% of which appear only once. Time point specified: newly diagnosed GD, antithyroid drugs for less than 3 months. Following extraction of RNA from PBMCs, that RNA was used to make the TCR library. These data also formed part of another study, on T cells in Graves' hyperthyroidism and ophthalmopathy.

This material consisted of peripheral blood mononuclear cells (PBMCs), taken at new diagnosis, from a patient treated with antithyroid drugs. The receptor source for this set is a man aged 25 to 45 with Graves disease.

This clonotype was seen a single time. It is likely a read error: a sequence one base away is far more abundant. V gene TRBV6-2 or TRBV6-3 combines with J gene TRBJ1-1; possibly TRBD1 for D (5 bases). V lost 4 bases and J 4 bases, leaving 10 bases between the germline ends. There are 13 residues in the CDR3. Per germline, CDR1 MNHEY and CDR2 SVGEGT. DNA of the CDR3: TGTGCCAGCAGTTTTGACAGCTCCACTGAAGCTTTCTTT. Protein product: CASSFDSSTEAFF.

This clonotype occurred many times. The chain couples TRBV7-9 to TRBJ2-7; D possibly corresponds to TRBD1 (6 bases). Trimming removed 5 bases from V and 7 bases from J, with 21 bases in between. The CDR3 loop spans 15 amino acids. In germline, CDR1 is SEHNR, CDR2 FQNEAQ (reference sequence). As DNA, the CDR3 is TGTGCCAGCAGCATTCTAACAGGGAACTACGAGGAGCAGTACTTC. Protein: CASSILTGNYEEQYF.

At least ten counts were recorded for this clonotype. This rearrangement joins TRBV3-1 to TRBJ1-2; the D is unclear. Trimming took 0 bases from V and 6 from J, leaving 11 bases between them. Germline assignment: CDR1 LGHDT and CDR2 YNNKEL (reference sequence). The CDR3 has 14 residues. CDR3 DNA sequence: TGTGCCAGCAGCCAAGAAGAATCAGTTAATGGCTACACCTTC. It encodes CASSQEESVNGYTF.

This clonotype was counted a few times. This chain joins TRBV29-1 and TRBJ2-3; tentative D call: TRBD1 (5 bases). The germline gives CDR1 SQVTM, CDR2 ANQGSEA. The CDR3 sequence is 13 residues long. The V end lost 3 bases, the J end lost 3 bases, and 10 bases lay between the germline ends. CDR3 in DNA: TGCAGCGTTGACAGGGTTCAAACAGATACGCAGTATTTT. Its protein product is CSVDRVQTDTQYF.

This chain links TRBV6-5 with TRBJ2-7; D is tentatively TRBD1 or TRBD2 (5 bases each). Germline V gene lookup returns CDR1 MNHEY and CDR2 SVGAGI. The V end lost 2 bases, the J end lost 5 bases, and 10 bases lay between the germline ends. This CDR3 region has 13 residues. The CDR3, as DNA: TGTGCCAGCAGTTACCGGGGCGTTAACGAGCAGTACTTC. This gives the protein CASSYRGVNEQYF.

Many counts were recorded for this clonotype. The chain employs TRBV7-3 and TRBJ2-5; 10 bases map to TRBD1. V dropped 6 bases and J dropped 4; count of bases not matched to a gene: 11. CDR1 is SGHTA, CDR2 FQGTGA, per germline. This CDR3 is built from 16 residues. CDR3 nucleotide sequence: TGTGCCAGCAGTCCCTACGACAGGGGGCTTTCAGAGACCCAGTACTTC. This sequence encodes CASSPYDRGLSETQYF.

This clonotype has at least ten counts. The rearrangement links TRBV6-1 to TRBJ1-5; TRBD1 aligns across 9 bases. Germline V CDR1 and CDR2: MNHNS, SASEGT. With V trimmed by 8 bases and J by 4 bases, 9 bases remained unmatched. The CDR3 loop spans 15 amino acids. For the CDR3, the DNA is TGTGCCAGCCATTTTGGACAGGGGAGTAATCAGCCCCAGCATTTT. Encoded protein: CASHFGQGSNQPQHF.

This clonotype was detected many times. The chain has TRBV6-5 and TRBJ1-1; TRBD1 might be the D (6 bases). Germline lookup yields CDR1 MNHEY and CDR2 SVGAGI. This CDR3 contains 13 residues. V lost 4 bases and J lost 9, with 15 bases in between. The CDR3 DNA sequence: TGTGCCAGCAGTTTTCCGGGACACCAACAAGCTTTCTTT. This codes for CASSFPGHQQAFF.

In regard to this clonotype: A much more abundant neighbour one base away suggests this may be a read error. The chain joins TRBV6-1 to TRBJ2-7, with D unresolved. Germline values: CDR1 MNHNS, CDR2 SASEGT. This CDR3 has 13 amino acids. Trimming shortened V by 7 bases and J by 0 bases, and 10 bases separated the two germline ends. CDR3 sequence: CASTLHSSYEQYF. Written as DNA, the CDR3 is TGTGCCAGCACCCTTCACAGCTCCTACGAGCAGTACTTC.

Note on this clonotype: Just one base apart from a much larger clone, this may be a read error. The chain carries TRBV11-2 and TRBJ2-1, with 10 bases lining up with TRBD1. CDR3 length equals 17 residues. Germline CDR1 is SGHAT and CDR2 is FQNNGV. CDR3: CASSPQPRDRGGNERFF. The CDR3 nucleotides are TGTGCCAGCAGCCCCCAACCCCGGGACAGGGGCGGCAATGAGCGGTTCTTC. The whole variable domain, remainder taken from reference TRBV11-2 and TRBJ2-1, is EAGVAQSPRYKIIEKRQSVAFWCNPISGHATLYWYQQILGQGPKLLIQFQNNGVVDDSQLPKDRFSAERLKGVDSTLKIQPAKLEDSAVYLCASSPQPRDRGGNERFFGPGTRLTVL.

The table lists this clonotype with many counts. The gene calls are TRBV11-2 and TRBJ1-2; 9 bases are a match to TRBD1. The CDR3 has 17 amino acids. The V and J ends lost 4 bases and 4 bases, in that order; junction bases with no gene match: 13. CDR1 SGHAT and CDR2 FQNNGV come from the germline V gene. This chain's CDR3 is CASSSQPPGQGAYGYTF. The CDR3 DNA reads TGTGCCAGCAGCTCACAACCACCGGGACAGGGAGCCTATGGCTACACCTTC.

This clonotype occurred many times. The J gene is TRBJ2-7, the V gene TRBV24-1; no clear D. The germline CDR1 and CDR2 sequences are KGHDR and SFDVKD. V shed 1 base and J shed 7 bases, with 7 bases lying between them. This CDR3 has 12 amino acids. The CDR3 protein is CATSDFSTEQYF. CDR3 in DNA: TGTGCCACCAGTGATTTCAGTACAGAGCAGTACTTC.

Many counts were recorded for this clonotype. The CDR3 region is CASSFRGLYYEQYF. CDR3 sequence (DNA): TGTGCCAGCAGTTTCAGGGGACTCTACTACGAGCAGTACTTC. The chain combines TRBV27 with TRBJ2-7; D may be TRBD1 or TRBD2 (6 bases each). The V end was cut by 3 bases, the J end by 3 bases, with 12 bases between. The CDR3 totals 14 residues. The germline V gene encodes CDR1 MNHEY and CDR2 SMNVEV (reference sequence).

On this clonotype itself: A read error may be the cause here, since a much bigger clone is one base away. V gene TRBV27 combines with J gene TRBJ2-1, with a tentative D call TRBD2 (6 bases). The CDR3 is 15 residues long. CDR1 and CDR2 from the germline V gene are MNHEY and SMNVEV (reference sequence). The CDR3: CAGSLGGVAYNEQFF. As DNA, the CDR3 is TGTGCCGGCAGTTTGGGCGGGGTAGCCTACAATGAGCAGTTCTTC.

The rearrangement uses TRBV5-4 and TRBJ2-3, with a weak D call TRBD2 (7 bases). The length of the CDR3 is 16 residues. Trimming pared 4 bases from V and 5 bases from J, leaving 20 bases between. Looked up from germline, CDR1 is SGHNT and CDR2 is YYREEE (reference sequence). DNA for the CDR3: TGTGCCAGCAGCGCCCCCTTTGCGGGGGCGAGAGATACGCAGTATTTT. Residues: CASSAPFAGARDTQYF.

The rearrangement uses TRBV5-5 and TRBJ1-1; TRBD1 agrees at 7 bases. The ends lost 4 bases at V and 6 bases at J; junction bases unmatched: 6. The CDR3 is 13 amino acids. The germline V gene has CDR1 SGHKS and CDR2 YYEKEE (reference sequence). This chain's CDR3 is CASSRSGTAEAFF. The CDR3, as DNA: TGTGCCAGCAGCCGTTCCGGGACAGCTGAAGCTTTCTTT.

The CDR3 protein is CASSGAGRISWWYGYTF. The CDR3 coding sequence is TGTGCCAGCAGCGGGGCTGGCAGGATCTCTTGGTGGTATGGCTACACCTTC. This chain joins TRBV7-2 and TRBJ1-2, with D possibly TRBD1 on 5 matching bases. CDR1 and CDR2 from the germline V gene are SGHTA and FQGNSA. V lost 5 bases to trimming and J lost 5 bases, with 24 bases between them. The CDR3 is 17 residues long.

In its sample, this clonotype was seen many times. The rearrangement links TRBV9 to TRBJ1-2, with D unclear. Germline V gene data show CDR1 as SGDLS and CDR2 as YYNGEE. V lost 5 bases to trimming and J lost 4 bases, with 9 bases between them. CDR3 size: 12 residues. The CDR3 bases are TGTGCCAGCAGTACAGTCCCCTATGGCTACACCTTC. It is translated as CASSTVPYGYTF.

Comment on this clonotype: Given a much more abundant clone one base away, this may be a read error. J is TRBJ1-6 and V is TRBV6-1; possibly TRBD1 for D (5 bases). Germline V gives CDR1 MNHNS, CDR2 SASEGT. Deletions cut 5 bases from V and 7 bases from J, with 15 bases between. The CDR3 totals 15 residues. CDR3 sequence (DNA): TGTGCCAGCAGTCCCCGGGGGGGGATGAATTCACCCCTCCACTTT. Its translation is CASSPRGGMNSPLHF.

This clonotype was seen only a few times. DNA for the CDR3: TGTGCCAGCAGCCAACTCACTAGCGGGAGCTACGAGCAGTACTTC. This gives the protein CASSQLTSGSYEQYF. J is TRBJ2-7 and V is TRBV2; 11 nucleotides agree with TRBD2. Germline V gene lookup returns CDR1 SNHLY and CDR2 FYNNEI. J was trimmed by 3 bases and V by 6 bases; bases with no gene match: 7. The CDR3 is 15 residues long.

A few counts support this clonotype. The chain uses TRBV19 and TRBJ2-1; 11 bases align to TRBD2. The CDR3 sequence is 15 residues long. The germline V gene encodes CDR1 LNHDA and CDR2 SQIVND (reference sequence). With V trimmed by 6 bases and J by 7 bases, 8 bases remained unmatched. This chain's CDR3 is CASRSLAGVGNEQFF. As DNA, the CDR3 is TGTGCCAGTAGGTCACTAGCGGGAGTTGGGAATGAGCAGTTCTTC.

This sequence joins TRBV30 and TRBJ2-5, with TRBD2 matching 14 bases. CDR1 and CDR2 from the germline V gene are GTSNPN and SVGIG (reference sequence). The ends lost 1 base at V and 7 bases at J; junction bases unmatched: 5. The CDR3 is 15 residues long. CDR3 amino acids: CAWSATSGGAGTQYF. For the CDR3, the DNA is TGTGCCTGGAGTGCGACTAGCGGGGGGGCGGGGACCCAGTACTTC. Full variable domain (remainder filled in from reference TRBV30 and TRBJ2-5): SQTIHQWPATLVQPVGSPLSLECTVEGTSNPNLYWYRQAAGRGLQLLFYSVGIGQISSEVPQNLSASRPQDRQFILSSKKLLLSDSGFYLCAWSATSGGAGTQYFGPGTRLLVL.

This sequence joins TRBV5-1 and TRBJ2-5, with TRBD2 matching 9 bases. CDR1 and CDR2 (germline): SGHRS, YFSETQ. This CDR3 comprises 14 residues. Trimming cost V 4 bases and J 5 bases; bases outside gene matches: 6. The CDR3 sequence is CASSPGTSSETQYF. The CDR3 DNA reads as TGCGCCAGCAGCCCCGGGACTAGCTCGGAGACCCAGTACTTC.

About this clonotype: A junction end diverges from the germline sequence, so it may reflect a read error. The CDR3 region has the DNA TGCGCCAGCAGCCAAGTCCCTCCGGGACAGGGCATAAACTTC. Its translation is CASSQVPPGQGINF. V usage is TRBV7-3 and J usage is TRBJ2-7, with 9 positions matching TRBD1. Germline assignment: CDR1 SGHTA and CDR2 FQGTGA. The CDR3 is 14 residues long.

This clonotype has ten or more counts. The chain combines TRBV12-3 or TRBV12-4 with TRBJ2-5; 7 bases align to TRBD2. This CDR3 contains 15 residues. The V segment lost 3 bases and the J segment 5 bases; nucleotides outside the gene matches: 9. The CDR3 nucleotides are TGTGCCAGCAGTTTTGCAGGGAGGGTTAAGGAGACCCAGTACTTC. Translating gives CASSFAGRVKETQYF.

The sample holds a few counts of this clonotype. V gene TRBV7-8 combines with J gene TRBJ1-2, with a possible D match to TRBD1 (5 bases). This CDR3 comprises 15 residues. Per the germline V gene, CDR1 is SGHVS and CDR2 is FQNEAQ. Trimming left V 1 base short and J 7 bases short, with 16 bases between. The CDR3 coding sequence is TGTGCCAGCAGCTTAGTGGGGGATTTTGTGTTTGGCTACACCTTC. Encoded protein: CASSLVGDFVFGYTF.

The CDR3 region is CASSHRDRGRNTEAFF. The CDR3 DNA follows: TGCGCCAGCAGCCACCGGGACAGGGGGAGGAACACTGAAGCTTTCTTT. The chain carries TRBV5-1 and TRBJ1-1, with 11 nucleotides matching TRBD1. Germline CDR1 and CDR2: SGHRS and YFSETQ. CDR3 length equals 16 residues. The V and J ends lost 4 bases and 1 base, in that order; junction bases with no gene match: 6.

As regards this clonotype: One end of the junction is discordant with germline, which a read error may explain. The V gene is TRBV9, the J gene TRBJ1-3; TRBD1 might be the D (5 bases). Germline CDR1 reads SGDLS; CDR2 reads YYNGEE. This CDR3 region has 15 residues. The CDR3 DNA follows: TGTGCCAGCAGCGGGGGGGGATACTCTGGAAGCACCATATATTTT. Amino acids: CASSGGGYSGSTIYF. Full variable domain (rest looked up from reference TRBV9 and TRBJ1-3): DSGVTQTPKHLITATGQRVTLRCSPRSGDLSVYWYQQSLDQGLQFLIQYYNGEERAKGNILERFSAQQFPDLHSELNLSSLELGDSALYFCASSGGGYSGSTIYFGEGSWLTVV.

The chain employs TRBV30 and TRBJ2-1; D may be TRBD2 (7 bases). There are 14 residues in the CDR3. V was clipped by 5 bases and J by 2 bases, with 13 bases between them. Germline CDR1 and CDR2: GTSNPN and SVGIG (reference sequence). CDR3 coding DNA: TGTGCCTGGGGGGGGGGCGGAGCCTACAATGAGCAGTTCTTC. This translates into CAWGGGGAYNEQFF.